This TCR beta chain stems from a study of tumor-infiltrating lymphocytes in primary liver carcinoma. The template, about 500 ng total RNA, yielded TCR beta cDNA made with a constant-region primer. Researchers made the TCR beta libraries by running three nested multiplex PCR rounds with slightly modified ARM-PCR. TRBV1-TRBV30 forward and Cbeta reverse primers drove the first two roughly 10-cycle rounds. MiXCR was run by TCRdb on the multiplex PCR reads, yielding one entry per CDR3 protein. The table lists a few hundred thousand distinct CDR3 sequences, 58% of them singletons. Germline CDR1 and CDR2: MNHEY and SVGAGI. The CDR3 extends over 13 amino acids. V lost 2 bases, J lost 2 bases, and 4 bases lay in between. RNA was extracted from whole blood without cell sorting, alongside germline DNA. Around 4.1 milliliters of peripheral blood were drawn preoperatively. This clonotype was recorded at least ten times.

Specimen: peripheral blood. J is TRBJ1-3 and V is TRBV6-5; D unclear. The sequence was collected from a woman under 40 with primary liver carcinoma and hepatitis B virus infection. The CDR3 loop is CASSYMAGNTIYF. CDR3 coding DNA: TGTGCCAGCAGTTACATGGCTGGAAACACCATATATTTT.